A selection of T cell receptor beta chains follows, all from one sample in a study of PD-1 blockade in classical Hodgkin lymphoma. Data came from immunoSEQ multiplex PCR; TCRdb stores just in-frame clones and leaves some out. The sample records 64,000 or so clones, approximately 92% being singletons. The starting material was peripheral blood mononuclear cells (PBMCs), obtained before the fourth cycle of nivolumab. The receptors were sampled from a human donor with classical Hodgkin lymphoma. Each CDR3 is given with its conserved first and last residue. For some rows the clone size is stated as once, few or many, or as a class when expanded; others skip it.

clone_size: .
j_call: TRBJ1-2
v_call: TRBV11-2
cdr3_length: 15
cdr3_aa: CASSLSLVTNYGYTF

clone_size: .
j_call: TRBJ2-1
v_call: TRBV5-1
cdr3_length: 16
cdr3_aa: CASSHNSGTSGNEQFF

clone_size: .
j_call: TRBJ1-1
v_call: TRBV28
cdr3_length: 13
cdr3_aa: CAVLIPLNTEAFF

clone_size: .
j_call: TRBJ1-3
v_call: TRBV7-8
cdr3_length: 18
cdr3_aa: CASSPTGISPSSGNTIYF

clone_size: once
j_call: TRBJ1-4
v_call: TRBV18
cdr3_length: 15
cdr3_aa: CASSPRDRTNEKLFF

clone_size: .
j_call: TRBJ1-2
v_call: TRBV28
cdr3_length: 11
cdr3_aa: CATQGFGGYTF

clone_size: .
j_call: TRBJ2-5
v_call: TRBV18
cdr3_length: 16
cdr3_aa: CASSPPTGFRQETQYF

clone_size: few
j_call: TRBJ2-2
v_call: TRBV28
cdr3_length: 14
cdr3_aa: CASSVTRATGELFF

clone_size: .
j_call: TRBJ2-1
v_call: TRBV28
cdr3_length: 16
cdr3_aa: CASSLLPGQGYNEQFF

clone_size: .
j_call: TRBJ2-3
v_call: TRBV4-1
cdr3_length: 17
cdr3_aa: CASSQDLRTTSTDTQYF

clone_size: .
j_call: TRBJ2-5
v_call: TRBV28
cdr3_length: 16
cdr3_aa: CASSSSEGEGWETQYF

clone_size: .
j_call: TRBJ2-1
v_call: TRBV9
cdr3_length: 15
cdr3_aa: CASSLYSQAPNEQFF

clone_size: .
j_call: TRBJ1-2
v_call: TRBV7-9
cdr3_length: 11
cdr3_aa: CASSSSGGYTF

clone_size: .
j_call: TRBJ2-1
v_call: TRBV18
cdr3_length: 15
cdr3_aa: CASSPPGSAYNEQFF

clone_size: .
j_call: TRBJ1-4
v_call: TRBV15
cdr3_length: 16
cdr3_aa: CATSSEPGVLEEKLFF

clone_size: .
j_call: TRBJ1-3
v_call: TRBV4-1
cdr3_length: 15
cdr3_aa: CASSQTGNLRNTIYF